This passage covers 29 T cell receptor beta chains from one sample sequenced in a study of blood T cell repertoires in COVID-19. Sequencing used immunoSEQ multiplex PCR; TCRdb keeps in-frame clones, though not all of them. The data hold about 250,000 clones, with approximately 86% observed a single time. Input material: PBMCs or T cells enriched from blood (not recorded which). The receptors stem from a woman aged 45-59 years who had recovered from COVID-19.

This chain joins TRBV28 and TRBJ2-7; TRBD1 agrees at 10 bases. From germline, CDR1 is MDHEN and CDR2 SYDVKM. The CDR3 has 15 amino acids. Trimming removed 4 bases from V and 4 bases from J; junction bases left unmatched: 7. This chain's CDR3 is CASSSAGTGAYEQYF. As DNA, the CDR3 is TGTGCCAGCAGTTCGGCCGGGACAGGGGCTTACGAGCAGTACTTC.

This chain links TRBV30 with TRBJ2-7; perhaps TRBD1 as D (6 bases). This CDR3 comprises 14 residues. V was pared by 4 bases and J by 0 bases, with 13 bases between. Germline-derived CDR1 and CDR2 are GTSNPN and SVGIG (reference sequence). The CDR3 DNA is TGTGCCTGGACCCGGGACATCGCCTCCTACGAGCAGTACTTC. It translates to CAWTRDIASYEQYF.

The CDR3 protein is CASSPNPRGSADTGELFF. The CDR3 DNA follows: TGTGCCAGCAGCCCCAACCCGCGAGGCAGCGCCGACACCGGGGAGCTGTTTTTT. The chain recombines TRBV9 with TRBJ2-2, with D unresolved. Germline CDR1 reads SGDLS; CDR2 reads YYNGEE. The V end lost 4 bases, the J end lost 3 bases, and 22 bases lay between the germline ends. The CDR3 spans 18 residues.

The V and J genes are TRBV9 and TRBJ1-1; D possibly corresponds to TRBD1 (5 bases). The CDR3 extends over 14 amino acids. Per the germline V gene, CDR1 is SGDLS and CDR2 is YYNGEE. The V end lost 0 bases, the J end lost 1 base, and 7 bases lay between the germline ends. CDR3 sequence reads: CASSVVQGNTEAFF. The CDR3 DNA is TGTGCCAGCAGCGTAGTTCAGGGGAACACTGAAGCTTTCTTT.

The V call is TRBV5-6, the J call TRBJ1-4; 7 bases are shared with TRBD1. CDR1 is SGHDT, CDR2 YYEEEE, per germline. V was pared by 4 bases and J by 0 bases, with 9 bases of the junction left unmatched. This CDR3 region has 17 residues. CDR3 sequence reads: CASSDTGEPATNEKLFF. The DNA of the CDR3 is TGTGCCAGCAGCGATACAGGGGAACCCGCAACTAATGAAAAACTGTTTTTT.

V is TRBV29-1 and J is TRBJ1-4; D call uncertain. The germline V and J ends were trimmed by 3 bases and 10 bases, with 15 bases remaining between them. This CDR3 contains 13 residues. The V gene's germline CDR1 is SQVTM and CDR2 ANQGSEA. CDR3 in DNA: TGCAGCGTTGAGCGCCAGTCCGAGGGAAAACTGTTTTTT. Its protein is CSVERQSEGKLFF.

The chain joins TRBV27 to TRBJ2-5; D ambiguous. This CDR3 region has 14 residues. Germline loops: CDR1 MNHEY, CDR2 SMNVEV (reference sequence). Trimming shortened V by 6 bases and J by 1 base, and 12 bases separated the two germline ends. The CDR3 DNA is TGTGCCAGCAGGTTAAACATGGTCCAAGAGACCCAGTACTTC. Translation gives CASRLNMVQETQYF.

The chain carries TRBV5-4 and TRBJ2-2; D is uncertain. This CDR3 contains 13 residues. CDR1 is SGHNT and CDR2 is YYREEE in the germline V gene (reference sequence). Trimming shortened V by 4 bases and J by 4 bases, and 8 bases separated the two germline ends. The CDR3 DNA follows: TGTGCCAGCAGCCCAGAAAGCACCGGGGAGCTGTTTTTT. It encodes CASSPESTGELFF.

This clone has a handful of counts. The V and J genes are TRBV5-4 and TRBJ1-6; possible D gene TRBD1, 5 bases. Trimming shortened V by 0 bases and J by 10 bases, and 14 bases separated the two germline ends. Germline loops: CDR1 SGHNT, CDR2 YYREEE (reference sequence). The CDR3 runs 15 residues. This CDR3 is CASSLDTGYRSPLHF. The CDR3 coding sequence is TGTGCCAGCAGCTTGGACACAGGATATAGATCACCCCTCCACTTT.

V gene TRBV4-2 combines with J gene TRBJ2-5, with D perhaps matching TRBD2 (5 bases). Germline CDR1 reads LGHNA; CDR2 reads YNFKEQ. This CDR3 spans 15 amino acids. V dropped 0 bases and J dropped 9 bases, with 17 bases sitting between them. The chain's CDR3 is CASSQDGWSSTAQYF. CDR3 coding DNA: TGTGCCAGCAGCCAAGATGGGTGGTCTAGCACGGCCCAGTACTTC.

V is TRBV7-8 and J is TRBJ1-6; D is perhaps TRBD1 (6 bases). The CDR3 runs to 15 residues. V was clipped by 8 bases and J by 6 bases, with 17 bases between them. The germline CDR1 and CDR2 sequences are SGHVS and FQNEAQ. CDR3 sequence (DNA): TGTGCCAGCTCACAAAAGGGGGGGGCTAATTCACCCCTCCACTTT. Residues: CASSQKGGANSPLHF. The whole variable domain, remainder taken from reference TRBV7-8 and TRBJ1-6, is GAGVSQSPRYKVAKRGQDVALRCDPISGHVSLFWYQQALGQGPEFLTYFQNEAQLDKSGLPSDRFFAERPEGSVSTLKIQRTQQEDSAVYLCASSQKGGANSPLHFGNGTRLTVT.

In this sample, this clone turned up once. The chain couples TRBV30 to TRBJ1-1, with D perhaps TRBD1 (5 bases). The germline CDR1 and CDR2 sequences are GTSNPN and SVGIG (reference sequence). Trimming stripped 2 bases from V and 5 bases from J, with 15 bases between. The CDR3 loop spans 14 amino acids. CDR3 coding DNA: TGTGCCTGGAGTTCCACAGGCTGGGGAACTGAAGCTTTCTTT. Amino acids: CAWSSTGWGTEAFF.

CDR3 protein: CASSRLAQETQYF. The CDR3 nucleotides read TGTGCCAGCAGCCGACTAGCGCAAGAGACCCAGTACTTC. This chain joins TRBV5-4 and TRBJ2-5; 8 bases line up with TRBD2. Germline CDR1 SGHNT, CDR2 YYREEE (reference sequence). V lost 4 bases to trimming and J lost 2 bases; unmatched junction nucleotides: 1. This CDR3 spans 13 amino acids.

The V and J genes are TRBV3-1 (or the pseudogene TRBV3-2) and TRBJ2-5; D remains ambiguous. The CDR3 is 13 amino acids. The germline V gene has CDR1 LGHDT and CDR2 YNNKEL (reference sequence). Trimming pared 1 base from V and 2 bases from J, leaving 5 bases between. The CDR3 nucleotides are TGTGCCAGCAGCCAAGCCCTTCAAGAGACCCAGTACTTC. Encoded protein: CASSQALQETQYF.

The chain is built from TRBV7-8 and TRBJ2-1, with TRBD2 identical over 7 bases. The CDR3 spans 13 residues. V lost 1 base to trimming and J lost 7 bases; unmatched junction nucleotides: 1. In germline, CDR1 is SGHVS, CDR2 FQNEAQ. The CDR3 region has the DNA TGTGCCAGCAGCTTAGAACTAGCGAATGAGCAGTTCTTC. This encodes CASSLELANEQFF. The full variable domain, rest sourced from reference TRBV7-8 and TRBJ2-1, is GAGVSQSPRYKVAKRGQDVALRCDPISGHVSLFWYQQALGQGPEFLTYFQNEAQLDKSGLPSDRFFAERPEGSVSTLKIQRTQQEDSAVYLCASSLELANEQFFGPGTRLTVL.

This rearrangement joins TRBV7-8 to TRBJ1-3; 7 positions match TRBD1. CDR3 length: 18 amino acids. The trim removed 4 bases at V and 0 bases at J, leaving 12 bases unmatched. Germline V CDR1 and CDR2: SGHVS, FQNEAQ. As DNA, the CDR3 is TGTGCCAGCAGCTCGGTATACAGTGGGACAGCCTCTGGAAACACCATATATTTT. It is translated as CASSSVYSGTASGNTIYF.

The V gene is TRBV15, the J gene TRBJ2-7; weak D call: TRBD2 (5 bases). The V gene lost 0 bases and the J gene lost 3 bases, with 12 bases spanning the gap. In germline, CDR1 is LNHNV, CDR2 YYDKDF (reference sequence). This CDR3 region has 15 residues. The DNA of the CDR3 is TGTGCCACCAGCAGAGATGGGTTCGGGGACTACGAGCAGTACTTC. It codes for CATSRDGFGDYEQYF.

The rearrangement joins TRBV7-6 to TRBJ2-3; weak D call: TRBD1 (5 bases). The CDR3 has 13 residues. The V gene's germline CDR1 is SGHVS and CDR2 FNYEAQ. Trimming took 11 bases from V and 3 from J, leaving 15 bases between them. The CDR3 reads CASSGYRTDTQYF. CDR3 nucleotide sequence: TGTGCCTCCTCTGGGTACAGGACAGATACGCAGTATTTT.

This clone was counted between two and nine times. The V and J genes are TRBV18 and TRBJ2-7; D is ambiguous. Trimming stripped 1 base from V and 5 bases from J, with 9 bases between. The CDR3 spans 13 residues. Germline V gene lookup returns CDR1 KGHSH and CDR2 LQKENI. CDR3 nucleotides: TGTGCCAGCTCACCACGCGAATCACACGAGCAGTACTTC. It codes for CASSPRESHEQYF.

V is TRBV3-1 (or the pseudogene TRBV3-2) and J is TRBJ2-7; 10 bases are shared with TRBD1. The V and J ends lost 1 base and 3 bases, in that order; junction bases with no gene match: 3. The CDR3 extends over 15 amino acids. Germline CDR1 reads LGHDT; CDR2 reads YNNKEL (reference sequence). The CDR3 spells CASSQVRTGGYEQYF. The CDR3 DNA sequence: TGTGCCAGCAGCCAAGTGAGGACAGGGGGCTACGAGCAGTACTTC.

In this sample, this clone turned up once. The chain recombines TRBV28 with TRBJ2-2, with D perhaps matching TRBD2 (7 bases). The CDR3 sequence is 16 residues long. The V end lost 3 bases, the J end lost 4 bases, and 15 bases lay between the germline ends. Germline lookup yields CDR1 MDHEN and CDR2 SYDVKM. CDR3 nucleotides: TGTGCCAGCAGTTTCGTGAAGGGGGGGCGCACCGGGGAGCTGTTTTTT. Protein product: CASSFVKGGRTGELFF.

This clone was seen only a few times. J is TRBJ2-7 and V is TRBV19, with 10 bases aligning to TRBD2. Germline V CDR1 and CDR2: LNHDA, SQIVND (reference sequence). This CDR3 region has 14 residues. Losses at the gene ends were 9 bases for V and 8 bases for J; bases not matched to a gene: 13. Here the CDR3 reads CASSRTSGLLQQYF. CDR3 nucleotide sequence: TGTGCCAGCTCCCGGACTAGCGGACTATTGCAGCAGTACTTC.

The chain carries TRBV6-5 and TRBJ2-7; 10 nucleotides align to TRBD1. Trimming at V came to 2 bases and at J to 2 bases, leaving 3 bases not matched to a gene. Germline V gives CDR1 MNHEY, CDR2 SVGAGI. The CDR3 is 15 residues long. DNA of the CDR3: TGTGCCAGCAGTTACCGGGACAGGGGACCCTACGAGCAGTACTTC. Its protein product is CASSYRDRGPYEQYF.

The CDR3 loop is CATSDQTSGEQETQYF. In DNA, the CDR3 is TGTGCCACCAGTGATCAAACTAGCGGAGAGCAAGAGACCCAGTACTTC. The gene calls are TRBV24-1 and TRBJ2-5, with 8 bases aligning to TRBD2. Germline assignment: CDR1 KGHDR and CDR2 SFDVKD. Trimming at V came to 3 bases and at J to 2 bases, leaving 7 bases not matched to a gene. CDR3 length: 16 amino acids.

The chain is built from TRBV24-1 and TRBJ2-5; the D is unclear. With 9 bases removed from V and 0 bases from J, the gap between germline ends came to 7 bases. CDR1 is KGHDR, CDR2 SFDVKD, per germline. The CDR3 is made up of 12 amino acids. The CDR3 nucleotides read TGTGCCACCGCCGGGTACCAAGAGACCCAGTACTTC. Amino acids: CATAGYQETQYF.

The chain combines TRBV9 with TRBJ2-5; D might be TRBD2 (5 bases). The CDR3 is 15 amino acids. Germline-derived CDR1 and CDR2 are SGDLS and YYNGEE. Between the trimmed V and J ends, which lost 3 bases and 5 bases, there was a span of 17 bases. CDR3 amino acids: CASSALVVDWETQYF. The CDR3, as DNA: TGTGCCAGCAGCGCCTTAGTTGTGGACTGGGAGACCCAGTACTTC.

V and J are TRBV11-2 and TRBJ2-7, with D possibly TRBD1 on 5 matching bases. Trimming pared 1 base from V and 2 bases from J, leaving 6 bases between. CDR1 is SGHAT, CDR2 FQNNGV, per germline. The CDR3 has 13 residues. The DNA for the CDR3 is TGTGCCAGCAGCTTAGTCAGGGCCTACGAGCAGTACTTC. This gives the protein CASSLVRAYEQYF.

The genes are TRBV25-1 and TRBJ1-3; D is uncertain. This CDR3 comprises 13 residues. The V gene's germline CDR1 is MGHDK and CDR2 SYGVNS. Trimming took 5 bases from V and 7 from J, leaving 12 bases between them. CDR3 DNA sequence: TGTGCCAGCAGTTTGTACGGAGGGAACACCATATATTTT. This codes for CASSLYGGNTIYF.

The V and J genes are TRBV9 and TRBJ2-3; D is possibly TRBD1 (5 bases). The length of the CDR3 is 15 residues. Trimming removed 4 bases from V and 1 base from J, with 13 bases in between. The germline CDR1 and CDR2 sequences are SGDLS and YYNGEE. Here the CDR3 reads CASSTQAGGTDTQYF. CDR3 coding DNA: TGTGCCAGCAGCACACAGGCAGGTGGCACAGATACGCAGTATTTT.